Each of the 22 T cell receptor beta chains below was sequenced from the same sample in a study of human T cells and chemical hapten exposure. The sample's time point: patch test 1, 2 weeks after DPC sensitization. The treatment was: therapeutic diphenylcyclopropenone sensitization with weekly scalp DPC. TCRdb re-called the RACE reads through MiXCR, storing one row per CDR3 protein. The data show 150,000 to 200,000 distinct CDR3 sequences, about 15% seen once. The sample in question was whole blood, obtained in connection with sensitization to the hapten diphenylcyclopropenone (DPC). These receptors were obtained from a woman aged 25 to 45 with alopecia areata. Some clones in this sample may be carry-over from other donors' samples.

The rearrangement joins TRBV28 to TRBJ1-5; D gene ambiguous. The V gene lost 7 bases and the J gene lost 1 base, with 8 bases spanning the gap. The CDR3 sequence is 13 residues long. Germline V lookup: CDR1 MDHEN, CDR2 SYDVKM. CDR3 residues: CASNSRSNQPQHF. The CDR3 nucleotides read TGTGCCAGCAATTCCAGGAGCAATCAGCCCCAGCATTTT.

The rearrangement links TRBV6-2 or TRBV6-3 to TRBJ1-1; TRBD1 might be the D (6 bases). Deletions cut 5 bases from V and 5 bases from J, with 18 bases between. The CDR3 has 15 residues. CDR1 is MNHEY and CDR2 is SVGEGT in the germline V gene. The DNA of the CDR3 is TGTGCCAGCAGTAAACCGGGCCTCCAGGGGACTGAAGCTTTCTTT. Protein product: CASSKPGLQGTEAFF.

This chain's CDR3 is CSARVADEQYF. The CDR3 DNA reads TGCAGTGCTAGAGTGGCAGACGAGCAGTACTTC. V is TRBV20-1 and J is TRBJ2-7; D unclear. The CDR3 is 11 residues long. Germline CDR1 and CDR2: DFQATT and SNEGSKA (reference sequence). V lost 1 base and J lost 5, with 6 bases in between.

This clonotype was recorded a few times. The genes are TRBV20-1 and TRBJ1-3; D uncertain. CDR3 length: 13 amino acids. Germline V gene data show CDR1 as DFQATT and CDR2 as SNEGSKA (reference sequence). Trimming shortened V by 3 bases and J by 13 bases, and 19 bases separated the two germline ends. DNA for the CDR3: TGCAGTGCTAGCCCTCCAAACGGACTGATTATATATTTT. Translated: CSASPPNGLIIYF.

This clonotype was detected only a few times. The chain uses TRBV4-2 and TRBJ1-5; 9 bases map to TRBD1. Germline lookup yields CDR1 LGHNA and CDR2 YNFKEQ. Trimming took 0 bases from V and 3 from J; bases not matched to a gene: 3. This CDR3 is built from 16 residues. The CDR3 sequence is CASSQDGTGINQPQHF. For the CDR3, the DNA is TGTGCCAGCAGCCAAGATGGGACAGGGATCAATCAGCCCCAGCATTTT.

The chain carries TRBV15 and TRBJ2-7; 9 bases agree with TRBD1. With 3 bases clipped from V and 3 bases from J, the junction kept 9 bases outside the gene matches. Germline loops: CDR1 LNHNV, CDR2 YYDKDF (reference sequence). CDR3 length: 16 amino acids. Here the CDR3 DNA reads TGTGCCACCAGCAGGAACCCGGGACAGGGACTCTACGAGCAGTACTTC. This translates into CATSRNPGQGLYEQYF.

This clonotype was found many times. V gene TRBV7-2 combines with J gene TRBJ2-3; D ambiguous. Trimming pared 5 bases from V and 4 bases from J, leaving 10 bases between. The CDR3 length is 13 residues. Germline CDR1 SGHTA, CDR2 FQGNSA. This CDR3 reads CASSDSIADTQYF. In DNA, the CDR3 is TGTGCCAGCAGCGATTCTATTGCAGATACGCAGTATTTT. The entire variable domain, with the rest obtained from reference TRBV7-2 and TRBJ2-3, is as follows: GAGVSQSPSNKVTEKGKDVELRCDPISGHTALYWYRQSLGQGLEFLIYFQGNSAPDKSGLPSDRFSAERTGGSVSTLTIQRTQQEDSAVYLCASSDSIADTQYFGPGTRLTVL.

J is TRBJ2-7 and V is TRBV28; the D gene is possibly TRBD1 (6 bases). The CDR3 covers 12 residues. The germline V gene has CDR1 MDHEN and CDR2 SYDVKM. The V end lost 6 bases, the J end lost 6 bases, and 12 bases lay between the germline ends. CDR3 coding DNA: TGTGCCAGCAGCAAACAGGGTAGCGAGCAGTACTTC. Translating it yields CASSKQGSEQYF.

This chain joins TRBV29-1 and TRBJ1-2, with D possibly being TRBD1 (5 bases). The ends were cut back, 6 bases at V and 4 bases at J, with 15 bases in the middle. Germline assignment: CDR1 SQVTM and CDR2 ANQGSEA. The CDR3 consists of 13 residues. CDR3 residues: CSVAERGFYGYTF. CDR3 nucleotide sequence: TGCAGCGTGGCGGAGAGGGGATTCTATGGCTACACCTTC. The full variable domain, in which reference TRBV29-1 and TRBJ1-2 provide the parts outside the CDR3, is SAVISQKPSRDICQRGTSLTIQCQVDSQVTMMFWYRQQPGQSLTLIATANQGSEATYESGFVIDKFPISRPNLTFSTLTVSNMSPEDSSIYLCSVAERGFYGYTFGSGTRLTVV.

V gene TRBV6-2 or TRBV6-3 combines with J gene TRBJ2-1; D remains ambiguous. Trimming shortened V by 5 bases and J by 0 bases, and 11 bases separated the two germline ends. Germline V lookup: CDR1 MNHEY, CDR2 SVGEGT. This CDR3 comprises 15 residues. The CDR3, as DNA: TGTGCCAGCAGTAACGGCCCTAGCTCCTACAATGAGCAGTTCTTC. Translation: CASSNGPSSYNEQFF.

The gene calls are TRBV7-9 and TRBJ2-2, with D tentatively TRBD1 (5 bases). Germline V gene lookup returns CDR1 SEHNR and CDR2 FQNEAQ (reference sequence). V dropped 5 bases and J dropped 6 bases, with 10 bases sitting between them. CDR3 length: 13 amino acids. The chain's CDR3 is CASSPQQAGELFF. DNA for the CDR3: TGTGCCAGCAGCCCCCAACAGGCCGGGGAGCTGTTTTTT. The full variable domain, rest sourced from reference TRBV7-9 and TRBJ2-2, is DTGVSQNPRHKITKRGQNVTFRCDPISEHNRLYWYRQTLGQGPEFLTYFQNEAQLEKSRLLSDRFSAERPKGSFSTLEIQRTEQGDSAMYLCASSPQQAGELFFGEGSRLTVL.

This clonotype was recorded a few times. The chain carries TRBV28 and TRBJ1-2; D gene unclear. Deletions cut 2 bases from V and 8 bases from J, with 15 bases between. There are 14 residues in the CDR3. The germline V gene has CDR1 MDHEN and CDR2 SYDVKM. The CDR3 loop is CASSLIGTQRGYTF. The CDR3 nucleotides read TGTGCCAGCAGTTTAATTGGTACACAAAGGGGCTACACCTTC.

CDR3: CASSLKSSTGELFF. Written as DNA, the CDR3 is TGTGCCAGCAGCTTAAAATCGTCCACCGGGGAGCTGTTTTTT. V gene TRBV11-2 combines with J gene TRBJ2-2; unclear D gene. Deletions cut 2 bases from V and 4 bases from J, with 8 bases between. Germline CDR1 is SGHAT and CDR2 is FQNNGV. The CDR3 is 14 residues long.

The J gene is TRBJ2-3, the V gene TRBV4-2; perhaps TRBD1 as D (6 bases). V lost 6 bases, J lost 4 bases, and 20 bases lay in between. The CDR3 runs to 16 residues. Germline V gene lookup returns CDR1 LGHNA and CDR2 YNFKEQ. The CDR3 reads CASSHTLGASADTQYF. CDR3 sequence (DNA): TGTGCCAGCAGTCATACGTTGGGGGCAAGCGCAGATACGCAGTATTTT.

Only a few counts were recorded for this clonotype. The rearrangement links TRBV18 to TRBJ2-7, with D perhaps TRBD2 (5 bases). The CDR3 extends over 13 amino acids. The germline V and J ends were trimmed by 2 bases and 6 bases, with 11 bases remaining between them. CDR1 KGHSH and CDR2 LQKENI come from the germline V gene. The CDR3 loop reads CASSPGSGIEQYF. In DNA form, the CDR3 reads TGTGCCAGCTCACCAGGTTCCGGGATCGAGCAGTACTTC.

This clonotype was recorded a few times. CDR3 sequence reads: CASSTGTGGPGELFF. The DNA of the CDR3 is TGTGCCAGCAGTACGGGGACAGGGGGACCCGGGGAGCTGTTTTTT. V usage is TRBV9 and J usage is TRBJ2-2; the match to TRBD1 covers 11 bases. Germline trimming cut 5 bases from V and 6 bases from J; bases unmatched to any gene: 6. Looked up from germline, CDR1 is SGDLS and CDR2 is YYNGEE. CDR3 length: 15 residues.

This clonotype has at least ten counts. V is TRBV29-1 and J is TRBJ1-1; unclear D gene. Trimming took 6 bases from V and 1 from J, leaving 12 bases between them. This CDR3 region has 13 residues. Germline CDR1 SQVTM, CDR2 ANQGSEA. CDR3 protein: CSVRRPENTEAFF. CDR3 DNA sequence: TGCAGCGTCCGAAGGCCGGAGAACACTGAAGCTTTCTTT.

This chain joins TRBV24-1 and TRBJ2-6; D is possibly TRBD1 (5 bases). There are 19 residues in the CDR3. Germline V gene data show CDR1 as KGHDR and CDR2 as SFDVKD. Trimming shortened V by 4 bases and J by 1 base, and 19 bases separated the two germline ends. CDR3 nucleotides: TGTGCCACCAGTGACGTGATTCAGGGCTTGGTGTCTGGGGCCAACGTCCTGACTTTC. This translates into CATSDVIQGLVSGANVLTF.

Ten or more counts support this clonotype. V and J are TRBV18 and TRBJ2-7; TRBD2 is a possible D gene (5 bases). The ends were cut back, 3 bases at V and 2 bases at J, with 11 bases in the middle. The germline CDR1 and CDR2 sequences are KGHSH and LQKENI. The CDR3 is made up of 14 amino acids. The DNA for the CDR3 is TGTGCCAGCTCACCGGTCTCGGAGGCCTACGAGCAGTACTTC. Protein: CASSPVSEAYEQYF.

This clonotype was picked up a small number of times. The DNA for the CDR3 is TGTGCCAGCAGCCCCCGACTAGCGAACACCGGGGAGCTGTTTTTT. It specifies CASSPRLANTGELFF. The chain carries TRBV3-1 and TRBJ2-2, with a possible D match to TRBD2 (6 bases). In germline, CDR1 is LGHDT, CDR2 YNNKEL (reference sequence). The CDR3 extends over 15 amino acids. The germline V and J ends were trimmed by 4 bases and 0 bases, with 9 bases remaining between them.

The chain is built from TRBV5-1 and TRBJ2-3; no definite D call. CDR3 size: 14 residues. V dropped 2 bases and J dropped 0 bases, with 7 bases sitting between them. CDR1 and CDR2 from the germline V gene are SGHRS and YFSETQ. DNA for the CDR3: TGCGCCAGCAGCTTTGGGCCCAGCACAGATACGCAGTATTTT. Translating gives CASSFGPSTDTQYF.

This clonotype has ten or more counts. The chain's CDR3 is CASRDGLDDEAFF. DNA of the CDR3: TGTGCCAGCAGAGATGGTTTGGACGATGAAGCTTTCTTT. The chain has TRBV7-9 and TRBJ1-1; D not certain. The CDR3 covers 13 residues. Germline V gene lookup returns CDR1 SEHNR and CDR2 FQNEAQ (reference sequence). V was cut by 6 bases and J by 7 bases, with 15 bases left in between.